This TCR beta chain was sequenced during a study of identical twins. General observations from the study: Out-of-frame alpha sequences common to twins exhibited a surplus of low generation probability. The degree of excess twin sharing was weaker in beta out-of-frame sequences.

In this sample, this clonotype turned up a few times. Its specificity is unknown. With template switching, a universal primer site was added, and the cDNA carried unique molecular identifiers. TCRdb processed the 5' RACE reads anew with MiXCR; each CDR3 protein has one entry. The data show about 530,000 distinct CDR3 sequences, approximately 20% seen once. CDR3 size: 16 residues. Between the trimmed V and J ends, which lost 5 bases and 5 bases, there was a span of 21 bases. These data also formed part of another study, on yellow fever vaccine responses in identical twins.

The TCR sequence derives from a woman aged 18-29 years in good health. The chain combines TRBV12-3 or TRBV12-4 with TRBJ1-2; D unresolved. Sequenced input: CD4+ T cells sorted from blood. The CDR3 reads CASSHSGQDRFYGYTF. Here the CDR3 DNA reads TGTGCCAGCAGTCACTCGGGCCAGGACCGGTTTTATGGCTACACCTTC.